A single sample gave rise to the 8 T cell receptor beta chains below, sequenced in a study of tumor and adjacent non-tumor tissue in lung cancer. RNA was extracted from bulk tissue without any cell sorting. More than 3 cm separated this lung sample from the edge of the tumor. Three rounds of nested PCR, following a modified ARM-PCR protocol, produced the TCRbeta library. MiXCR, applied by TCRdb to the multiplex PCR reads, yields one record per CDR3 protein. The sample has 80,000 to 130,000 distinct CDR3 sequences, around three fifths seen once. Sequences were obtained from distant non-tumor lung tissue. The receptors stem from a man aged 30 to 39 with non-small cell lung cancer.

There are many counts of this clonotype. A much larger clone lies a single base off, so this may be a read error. CDR3 amino acids: CASRGQGPYEQYF. CDR3 DNA sequence: TGTGCCAGCAGAGGACAGGGACCCTACGAGCAGTACTTC. The chain has TRBV6-5 and TRBJ2-7, with 8 bases that match TRBD1. The CDR3 spans 13 residues. V lost 6 bases to trimming and J lost 2 bases; unmatched junction nucleotides: 3. The V gene's germline CDR1 is MNHEY and CDR2 SVGAGI.

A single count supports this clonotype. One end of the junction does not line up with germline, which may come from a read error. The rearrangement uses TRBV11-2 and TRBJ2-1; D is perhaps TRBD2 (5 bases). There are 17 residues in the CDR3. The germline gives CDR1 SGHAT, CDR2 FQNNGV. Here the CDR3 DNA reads TGTGTCAGCAGCCCAGGACTGTTCCCGAGCTCCTACAATGAGCAGTTCTTC. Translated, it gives CVSSPGLFPSSYNEQFF.

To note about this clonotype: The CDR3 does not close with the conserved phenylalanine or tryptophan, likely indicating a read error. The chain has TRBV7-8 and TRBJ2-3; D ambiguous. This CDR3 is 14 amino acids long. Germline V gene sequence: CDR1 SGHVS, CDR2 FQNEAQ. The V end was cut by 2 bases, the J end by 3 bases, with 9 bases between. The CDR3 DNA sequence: TGTGCCAGCAGCTTACGGTTGGGTACAGATACGCAGTATATT. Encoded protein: CASSLRLGTDTQYI.

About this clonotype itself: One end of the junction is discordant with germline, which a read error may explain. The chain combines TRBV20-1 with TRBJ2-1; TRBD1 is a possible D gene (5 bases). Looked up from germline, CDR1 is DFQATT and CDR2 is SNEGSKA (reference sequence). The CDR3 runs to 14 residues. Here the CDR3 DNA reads TGCGGTGCTAGAGTTAAGCAGGGAAACAATAAGCAGTTCTTC. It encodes CGARVKQGNNKQFF.

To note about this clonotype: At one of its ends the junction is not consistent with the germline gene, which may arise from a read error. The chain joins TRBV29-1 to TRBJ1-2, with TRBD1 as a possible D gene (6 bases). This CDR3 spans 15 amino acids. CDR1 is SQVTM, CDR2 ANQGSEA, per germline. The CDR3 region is CRVDVAGAILGGYTF. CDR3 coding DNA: TGCAGGGTTGATGTGGCGGGGGCAATCCTGGGAGGCTACACCTTC.

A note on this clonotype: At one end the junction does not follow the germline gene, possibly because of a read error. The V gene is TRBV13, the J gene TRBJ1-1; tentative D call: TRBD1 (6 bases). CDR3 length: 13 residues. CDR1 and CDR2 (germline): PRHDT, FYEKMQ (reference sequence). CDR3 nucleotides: TGTGCCAGCAGCTCGCCCGACAGGCGGAGGGCTATCTTT. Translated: CASSSPDRRRAIF.

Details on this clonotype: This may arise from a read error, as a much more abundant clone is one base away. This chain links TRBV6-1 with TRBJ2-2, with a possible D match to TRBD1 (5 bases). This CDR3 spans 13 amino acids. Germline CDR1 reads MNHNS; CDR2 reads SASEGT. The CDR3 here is CASTEGDTGELFF. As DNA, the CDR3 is TGTGCCAGCACTGAAGGGGACACCGGGGAGCTGTTTTTT.

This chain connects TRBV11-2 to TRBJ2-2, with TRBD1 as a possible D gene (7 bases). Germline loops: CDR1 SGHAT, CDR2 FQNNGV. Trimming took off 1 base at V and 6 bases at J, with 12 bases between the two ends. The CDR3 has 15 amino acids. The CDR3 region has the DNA TGTGCCAGCAGCTTAGGGTCCAGGGGGGCCGGGGAGCTGTTTTTT. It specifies CASSLGSRGAGELFF.